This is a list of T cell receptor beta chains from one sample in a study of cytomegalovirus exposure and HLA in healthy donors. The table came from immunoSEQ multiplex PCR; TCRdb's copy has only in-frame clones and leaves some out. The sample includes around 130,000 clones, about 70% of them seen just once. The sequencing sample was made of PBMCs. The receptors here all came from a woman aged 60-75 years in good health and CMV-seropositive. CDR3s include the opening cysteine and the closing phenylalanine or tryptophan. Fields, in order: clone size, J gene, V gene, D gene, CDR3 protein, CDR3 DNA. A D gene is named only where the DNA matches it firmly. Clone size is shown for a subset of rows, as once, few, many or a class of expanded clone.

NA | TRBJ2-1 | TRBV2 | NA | CASSEDRTYNEQFF | TGTGCCAGCAGTGAGGACAGAACCTACAATGAGCAGTTCTTC
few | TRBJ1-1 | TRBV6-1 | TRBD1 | CASKGGGGTEAFF | TGTGCCAGCAAAGGGGGCGGTGGCACTGAAGCTTTCTTT
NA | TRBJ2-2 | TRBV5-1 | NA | CASSSTGRNTGELFF | TGCGCCAGCAGCTCTACCGGGAGAAACACCGGGGAGCTGTTTTTT
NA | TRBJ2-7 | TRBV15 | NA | CATSRDWTEGRNSYEQYF | TGTGCCACCAGCAGAGATTGGACAGAGGGCCGAAATTCCTACGAGCAGTACTTC
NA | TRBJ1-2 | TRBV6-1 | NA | CASNKRGGYTF | TGTGCCAGCAACAAACGGGGTGGCTACACCTTC
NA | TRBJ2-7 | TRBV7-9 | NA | CASSSLVGTNPYEQYF | TGTGCCAGCAGCTCCTTAGTTGGGACAAATCCCTACGAGCAGTACTTC
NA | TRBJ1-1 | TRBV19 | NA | CASMNRASGPPVAFF | TGTGCCAGTATGAACAGGGCCTCGGGACCGCCTGTGGCTTTCTTT
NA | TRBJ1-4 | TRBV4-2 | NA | CASSQGLEVFNEKLFF | TGTGCCAGCAGCCAAGGTTTAGAGGTTTTTAATGAAAAACTGTTTTTT
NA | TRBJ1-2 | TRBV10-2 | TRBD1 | CASSDTGTDYGYTF | TGCGCCAGCAGTGATACCGGGACAGACTATGGCTACACCTTC
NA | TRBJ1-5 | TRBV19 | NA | CASSTGARQPQHF | TGTGCCAGTAGTACAGGGGCGCGGCAGCCCCAGCATTTT
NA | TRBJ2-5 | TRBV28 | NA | CASRRPQGRETQYF | TGTGCCAGCAGACGCCCCCAGGGCAGAGAGACCCAGTACTTC
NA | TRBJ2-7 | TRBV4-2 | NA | CASSQSEYEQYF | TGTGCCAGCAGCCAATCGGAGTACGAGCAGTACTTC
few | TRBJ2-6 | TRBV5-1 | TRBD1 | CASSLGGTASGANVLTF | TGCGCCAGCAGCTTGGGGGGGACAGCCTCTGGGGCCAACGTCCTGACTTTC
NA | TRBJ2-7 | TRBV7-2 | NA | CASSSPGLPTHYEQYF | TGTGCCAGCAGCTCTCCGGGACTCCCGACGCATTACGAGCAGTACTTC
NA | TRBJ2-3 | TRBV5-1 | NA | CASRSLEARTGDTQYF | TGCGCCAGCAGATCACTAGAGGCCAGGACGGGAGATACGCAGTATTTT
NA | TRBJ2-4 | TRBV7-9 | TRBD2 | CASSSITLAGLAKNIQYF | TGTGCCAGCAGCTCCATTACCTTAGCGGGGTTAGCCAAAAACATTCAGTACTTC
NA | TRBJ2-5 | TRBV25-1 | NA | CASIAGKGQYF | TGTGCCAGCATAGCAGGGAAAGGGCAGTACTTC
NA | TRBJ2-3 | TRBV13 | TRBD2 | CASSWPSGDSTDTQYF | TGTGCCAGCAGCTGGCCTAGCGGGGATAGCACAGATACGCAGTATTTT
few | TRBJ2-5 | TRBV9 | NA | CASSAPPGGGETQYF | TGTGCCAGCAGCGCCCCCCCCGGGGGAGGAGAGACCCAGTACTTC
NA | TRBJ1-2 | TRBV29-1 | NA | CSVEVAGDGYGYTF | TGCAGCGTTGAAGTGGCAGGGGATGGTTATGGCTACACCTTC
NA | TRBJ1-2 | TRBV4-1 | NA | CASSQGSGENYGYTF | TGCGCCAGCAGCCAAGGTTCAGGGGAAAACTATGGCTACACCTTC
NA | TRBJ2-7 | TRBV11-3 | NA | CASSLGGNF | TGTGCCAGCAGCTTAGGGGGCAACTTC
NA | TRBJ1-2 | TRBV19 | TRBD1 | CASTLDRGSGYTF | TGTGCCAGTACCCTAGACAGGGGGAGCGGCTACACCTTC
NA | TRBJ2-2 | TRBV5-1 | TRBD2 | CASSLAGGDHTGELFF | TGCGCCAGCAGCTTGGCCGGGGGGGATCACACCGGGGAGCTGTTTTTT
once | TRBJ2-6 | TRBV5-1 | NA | CASSPPAGDGANVLTF | TGCGCCAGCAGCCCTCCAGCGGGCGACGGGGCCAACGTCCTGACTTTC
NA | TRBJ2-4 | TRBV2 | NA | CALQKGAKNIQYF | TGTGCCCTCCAGAAGGGGGCCAAAAACATTCAGTACTTC
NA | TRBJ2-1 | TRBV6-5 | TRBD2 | CASSYGGGGNEQFF | TGTGCCAGCAGTTACGGTGGGGGGGGTAATGAGCAGTTCTTC
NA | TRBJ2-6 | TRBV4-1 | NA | CASGVRGSGANVLTF | TGCGCCTCAGGAGTCAGGGGATCTGGGGCCAACGTCCTGACTTTC
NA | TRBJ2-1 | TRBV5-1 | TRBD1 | CASSLDPGQGWFF | TGCGCCAGCAGCTTGGACCCGGGACAGGGCTGGTTCTTC
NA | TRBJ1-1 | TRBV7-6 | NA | CASGTGNTEAFF | TGTGCCAGCGGAACGGGAAACACTGAAGCTTTCTTT
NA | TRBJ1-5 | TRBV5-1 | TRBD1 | CASSIGTGGGNQPQHF | TGCGCCAGCAGCATAGGGACAGGGGGAGGCAATCAGCCCCAGCATTTT
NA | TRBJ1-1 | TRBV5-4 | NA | CASSVYGSNTEAFF | TGTGCCAGCAGCGTGTACGGGTCGAACACTGAAGCTTTCTTT
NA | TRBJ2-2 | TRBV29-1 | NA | CSAGTLNTGELFF | TGCAGCGCCGGGACTTTGAACACCGGGGAGCTGTTTTTT
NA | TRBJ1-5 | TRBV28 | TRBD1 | CASINPGQGRNQPQHF | TGTGCCAGCATTAACCCGGGACAGGGACGCAATCAGCCCCAGCATTTT
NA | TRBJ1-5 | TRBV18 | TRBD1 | CASSPDRGSHQPQHF | TGTGCCAGCTCACCGGACAGGGGATCGCATCAGCCCCAGCATTTT
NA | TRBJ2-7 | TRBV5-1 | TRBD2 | CASSLGYELTSGYGEQYF | TGCGCCAGCAGCTTGGGTTATGAGTTGACTAGCGGATATGGGGAGCAGTACTTC
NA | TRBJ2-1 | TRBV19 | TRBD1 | CASSISGQAGEQFF | TGTGCCAGTAGTATTTCGGGACAGGCGGGAGAGCAGTTCTTC
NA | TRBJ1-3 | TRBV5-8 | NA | CASSLADRISGNTIYF | TGTGCCAGCAGCTTGGCCGACAGGATCTCTGGAAACACCATATATTTT
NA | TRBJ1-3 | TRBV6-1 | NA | CASTPQGGPGNTIYF | TGTGCCAGCACCCCCCAAGGAGGGCCGGGAAACACCATATATTTT
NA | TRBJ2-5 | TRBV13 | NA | CASSVRETQYF | TGTGCCAGCAGCGTCCGGGAGACCCAGTACTTC